This TCR beta chain stems from a study of response to subunit inactivated influenza vaccine. Trimming removed 1 base at V and 2 bases at J, with 10 bases between. The CDR3 has 15 residues. Germline CDR1 SGHTA, CDR2 FQGNSA. TCRdb independently ran MiXCR on the RT-PCR reads; one entry per CDR3 protein. The table records more than 550,000 distinct CDR3 sequences, roughly 12% of them present only once. This clonotype was counted a few times. This sample was shared with a second study, whose subject was T cells expressing NK-cell markers. That source notes: Researchers built TCR beta cDNA using 5'RACE template switching with UMIs. Eight donors were sequenced, seven testing HCMV-seropositive and one testing seronegative. About six donors showed dominant NKG2C+ clonotypes comprising roughly 1.0-7.5% of their CD8+ T cells. Researchers report these clonotypes also headed the CD3+CD56-NKG2C+ fraction in several donors.

The clonotype originates from a man aged 50-60 years who received an inactivated influenza vaccine. Sample: PBMCs from blood, taken on the day of vaccination. This sequence joins TRBV7-2 and TRBJ2-3; D unresolved. The DNA for the CDR3 is TGTGCCAGCAGCTTAGGGGTCGCGTTCACAGATACGCAGTATTTT. Its protein product is CASSLGVAFTDTQYF.